This T cell receptor beta chain was observed in a study of blood T cell repertoires in COVID-19. Study-wide background: Spain, Italy and the United States supplied samples that represented acute and convalescent COVID-19. PBMCs, B-cell-depleted T cells, or T cells were the source of the cDNA or gDNA that made up the material.

Original handling: Quantification of nucleated cells was approximated via reference gene primer amplification. Assay used: immunoSEQ multiplex PCR; TCRdb lists only in-frame clones, some missing. V and J calls and clone size are copied from that table; D and trimming were computed from the DNA. The profile shows 190,000 or so clones, just under 90% of them singletons. The CDR3 is made up of 18 amino acids. Germline V gene sequence: CDR1 PRHDT, CDR2 FYEKMQ (reference sequence). V was cut by 0 bases and J by 8 bases, with 25 bases left in between. Donors in Cohort 3 who had recovered were those with two negative PCRs, healthcare professional clearance, or resolution of their symptoms.

This TCR was sampled from a man younger than 45 who had recovered from COVID-19. V is TRBV13 and J is TRBJ1-2; perhaps TRBD1 as D (6 bases). The sample was PBMCs or T cells enriched from blood (not recorded which). CDR3 protein: CASSLGRLGDNSEWGYTF. DNA of the CDR3: TGTGCCAGCAGCTTAGGCCGGTTAGGGGACAACTCAGAGTGGGGCTACACCTTC.